One sample yielded the 7 T cell receptor beta chains listed below, sequenced in a study of response to subunit inactivated influenza vaccine. TCRdb processed the RT-PCR reads anew with MiXCR; each CDR3 protein has one entry. The data contain about 520,000 distinct CDR3 sequences, 25% of them singletons. The material was CD4+ T cells sorted from PBMCs, obtained more than 4 days after vaccination. The receptors shown here come from a man between 50 and 59 years old who received an inactivated influenza vaccine.

This sequence joins TRBV20-1 and TRBJ2-7; D unclear. The CDR3 is 14 residues long. Germline V gene sequence: CDR1 DFQATT, CDR2 SNEGSKA (reference sequence). Between the trimmed V and J ends, which lost 0 bases and 3 bases, there was a span of 12 bases. For the CDR3, the DNA is TGCAGTGCTAGAGATAACCTCCTTGTCTACGAGCAGTACTTC. This encodes CSARDNLLVYEQYF.

This clonotype occurred a few times. The chain employs TRBV29-1 and TRBJ2-5; TRBD1 is a possible D gene (6 bases). Germline V gives CDR1 SQVTM, CDR2 ANQGSEA. The CDR3 loop spans 13 amino acids. V dropped 1 base and J dropped 5 bases, with 11 bases sitting between them. The CDR3 region has the DNA TGCAGCGTTGAAGGAATGAGGGGGGAGACCCAGTACTTC. As protein: CSVEGMRGETQYF.

This clonotype was seen many times. The chain is built from TRBV29-1 and TRBJ2-1; D unclear. The CDR3 totals 15 residues. Trimming removed 1 base at V and 0 bases at J, with 10 bases between. CDR1 is SQVTM and CDR2 is ANQGSEA in the germline V gene. This CDR3 is CSVEGWKSSYNEQFF. Here the CDR3 DNA reads TGCAGCGTTGAAGGTTGGAAAAGCTCCTACAATGAGCAGTTCTTC.

This clonotype came up a few times. The rearrangement joins TRBV12-3 or TRBV12-4 to TRBJ1-5, with D possibly being TRBD1 (6 bases). The V and J ends lost 6 bases and 5 bases respectively, with 14 bases between them. CDR3 size: 14 residues. CDR3 bases: TGTGCCAGCAGCGCTGGGACAAAAGATCAGCCCCAGCATTTT. Translation: CASSAGTKDQPQHF.

The chain combines TRBV12-3 or TRBV12-4 with TRBJ1-5; 11 positions agree with TRBD1. The length of the CDR3 is 15 residues. J lost 6 bases, V lost 5 bases, and 6 bases had no gene match. CDR3 loop: CASSAQDRGLQPQHF. CDR3 bases: TGTGCCAGCAGTGCACAGGACAGGGGGCTTCAGCCCCAGCATTTT.

The rearrangement uses TRBV15 and TRBJ1-6; no reliable D call. There are 12 residues in the CDR3. Trimming removed 6 bases from V and 9 bases from J, with 9 bases in between. Germline V CDR1 and CDR2: LNHNV, YYDKDF (reference sequence). In nucleotides, the CDR3 is TGTGCCACCAGTCCCCACCGTTCACCCCTCCACTTT. It encodes CATSPHRSPLHF.

The rearrangement uses TRBV5-1 and TRBJ2-5; the D gene is possibly TRBD1 (5 bases). The length of the CDR3 is 12 residues. Germline V gene lookup returns CDR1 SGHRS and CDR2 YFSETQ. Between the trimmed V and J ends, which lost 3 bases and 5 bases, there was a span of 8 bases. The CDR3 protein is CASSSRAETQYF. CDR3 bases: TGCGCCAGCAGCTCCAGGGCTGAGACCCAGTACTTC.